The sequence of this T cell receptor (beta chain) was determined in a study of T cell changes during pregnancy in multiple sclerosis. Sequenced by immunoSEQ multiplex PCR; TCRdb stores in-frame clones only, minus some. The sample lists 50,000 to 60,000 clones; 92% were seen once. J was trimmed by 4 bases and V by 4 bases; bases with no gene match: 4. In germline, CDR1 is SGHKS, CDR2 YYEKEE (reference sequence). The CDR3 contains 14 residues. Sequencing used CD4+ T cells from peripheral blood mononuclear cells, obtained after pregnancy. The chain links TRBV5-5 to TRBJ1-5, with 8 bases fitting TRBD1. The receptor comes from a female donor in good health, enrolled as a control in a pregnancy study. The CDR3 loop is CASSTGTGNQPQHF. DNA of the CDR3: TGTGCCAGCAGCACCGGGACAGGAAATCAGCCCCAGCATTTT.